The rows below give T cell receptor beta chains drawn from one sample of a study of sequential checkpoint blockade in melanoma. The method was immunoSEQ multiplex PCR; TCRdb's version includes in-frame clones alone and lacks a portion of them. This repertoire shows 5,500 to 6,500 clones, roughly 52% found once; its top ten account for roughly a sixth. This material consisted of CD8+ T cells sorted from blood (inferred from file names), taken from a patient given nivolumab and ipilimumab in sequence. The receptors originated from a human donor with melanoma. The conserved cysteine and the conserved F or W are not part of the CDR3 here.

TRBJ1-1	TRBV5-1	11	ASSPGDVTEAF
TRBJ2-3	TRBV2	13	ASSEAGDPTDTQY
TRBJ1-2	TRBV5-1	10	ASTQDSYGYT
TRBJ2-2	TRBV18	19	ASSPPRLAGVLPTNTGELF
TRBJ2-7	TRBV13	12	AGSSGQGGYEQY
TRBJ2-7	TRBV20-1	9	SASDFYEQY
TRBJ1-2	TRBV9	11	ASIYPGLKGYT
TRBJ2-3	TRBV6-5	11	ASSSGGPDTQY
TRBJ1-6	TRBV30	13	AWSGLGDTDSPLH
TRBJ2-1	TRBV29-1	11	SVPLTGYNEQF
NA	TRBV30	11	AWSPPGFREQY
TRBJ2-1	TRBV29-1	12	SVGGLAPYNEQF
TRBJ2-3	TRBV5-6	10	ASSSVTDTQY
TRBJ2-6	TRBV4-1	13	ASRQGGPGANVLT
TRBJ1-2	TRBV29-1	13	SVGGGQGLNYGYT
TRBJ2-1	TRBV14	14	ASSPRWTSGGNEQF
TRBJ1-2	TRBV28	10	ASSLLAYGYT
TRBJ2-5	TRBV7-9	15	ASSLDSWGGSVETQY
TRBJ2-7	TRBV2	12	ASRDTGLAYEQY
TRBJ2-3	TRBV5-6	11	ASSLRPVDTQY
TRBJ1-2	TRBV7-9	13	ASSPDPQGPDGYT
TRBJ2-1	TRBV4-1	15	ASSQTTAGSIGNEQF
TRBJ1-3	TRBV2	12	ASRVGGSGNTIY
TRBJ2-7	TRBV2	14	ASSGGEGLRSYEQY
TRBJ2-7	TRBV2	12	ASSEASGGQQQY
TRBJ1-3	TRBV7-9	15	ASSLGGGLPSGNTIY
TRBJ1-2	TRBV5-8	14	ASSLAGAGANYGYT
TRBJ2-1	TRBV29-1	14	SVELGGLASYNEQF
TRBJ2-5	TRBV10-3	12	AISGTGAGETQY
TRBJ2-7	TRBV2	12	ASTLDRGQGEQY
TRBJ1-1	TRBV30	9	AWSVRAEAF
TRBJ2-1	TRBV7-9	16	AIQTGEQTSGSHNEQF
TRBJ1-2	TRBV7-8	10	ASGTALYGYT
TRBJ2-3	TRBV15	18	ATRVPSYGLAGAGADTQY
TRBJ2-7	TRBV7-2	13	ASSPDPGGWYEQY
TRBJ1-1	TRBV7-3	11	ASSPSPGEGAF
TRBJ2-7	TRBV27	12	ASSQAGTGGEQY
TRBJ1-2	TRBV7-9	11	ASTFGQAYGYT
TRBJ2-5	TRBV9	14	ASSGSSGGIRETQY